This TCR beta chain was captured in a study of PD-L1 blockade in urothelial cancer. Overall study context: There were a median of approximately 150,000 T cells in blood samples.

Patients' cancers were locally advanced or metastatic urothelial carcinomas. Using immunoSEQ multiplex PCR, the repertoire was profiled, and TCRdb retains in-frame clones only, with some absent. Here the sample spans tens of thousands of clones, over 70% being singletons. This CDR3 spans 13 amino acids. Trimming took 5 bases from V and 4 from J; bases not matched to a gene: 3. CDR1 and CDR2 from the germline V gene are SGDLS and YYNGEE. V and J are TRBV9 and TRBJ1-2; 9 bases fit TRBD1. This material consisted of PBMCs, taken around atezolizumab (anti-PD-L1) treatment. The receptor's source is a man between 65 and 80 years old with urothelial cancer. The CDR3 here is CASRKTGGYGYTF. The DNA for the CDR3 is TGTGCCAGCAGAAAGACAGGGGGCTATGGCTACACCTTC.